Following are 27 T cell receptor beta chains from one sample sequenced in a study of long-term antiretroviral therapy in people with HIV. The authors ran the immunoSEQ assay, v3.0, at survey level. Data came from immunoSEQ multiplex PCR; TCRdb stores just in-frame clones and leaves some out. The table has fewer than 20,000 clones, around 80% seen once. The sample in question was unsorted PBMCs, obtained at the start of antiretroviral therapy, before treatment. The receptors come from a woman in her thirties or forties with HIV.

This clone was seen more than once but under ten times. This chain connects TRBV7-6 to TRBJ2-7; possible D gene TRBD2, 6 bases. Between the trimmed V and J ends, which lost 5 bases and 6 bases, there was a span of 14 bases. This CDR3 has 13 amino acids. Germline V lookup: CDR1 SGHVS, CDR2 FNYEAQ. CDR3: CASSPRRGTEQYF. CDR3 sequence (DNA): TGTGCCAGCAGCCCCAGGAGGGGTACCGAGCAGTACTTC.

The rearrangement joins TRBV6-5 to TRBJ2-7, with D tentatively TRBD1 (5 bases). The CDR3 consists of 14 residues. Trimming left V 2 bases short and J 0 bases short, with 8 bases between. Per germline, CDR1 MNHEY and CDR2 SVGAGI. CDR3 sequence (DNA): TGTGCCAGCAGTTACAATACAGGCTCCTACGAGCAGTACTTC. This codes for CASSYNTGSYEQYF.

The rearrangement uses TRBV27 and TRBJ1-1; possibly TRBD1 for D (5 bases). CDR3 length equals 15 residues. Trimming shortened V by 6 bases and J by 0 bases, and 14 bases separated the two germline ends. Germline-derived CDR1 and CDR2 are MNHEY and SMNVEV (reference sequence). The CDR3 DNA reads TGTGCCAGCAGCCTGGGGACGGGGGTGAACACTGAAGCTTTCTTT. Its translation is CASSLGTGVNTEAFF.

The chain recombines TRBV18 with TRBJ2-5; 8 bases fit TRBD1. CDR3 size: 14 residues. The V gene end was trimmed by 3 bases and the J gene end by 5 bases; junction bases not matched to a gene: 5. In germline, CDR1 is KGHSH, CDR2 LQKENI. This CDR3 is CASSPNRGSETQYF. The CDR3 region has the DNA TGTGCCAGCTCACCTAACAGGGGGTCGGAGACCCAGTACTTC.

The chain combines TRBV7-8 with TRBJ2-7, with TRBD2 matching over 7 bases. Trimming at V came to 3 bases and at J to 3 bases, leaving 5 bases not matched to a gene. Germline CDR1 SGHVS, CDR2 FQNEAQ. The CDR3 runs to 14 residues. The CDR3 sequence is CASSLAASGYEQYF. The CDR3 coding sequence is TGTGCCAGCAGCTTGGCCGCTAGCGGCTACGAGCAGTACTTC.

This clone was seen a few times. The chain joins TRBV10-3 to TRBJ2-5, with D possibly called TRBD1 or TRBD2 (5 bases each). Deletions cut 6 bases from V and 2 bases from J, with 16 bases between. The germline V gene encodes CDR1 ENHRY and CDR2 SYGVKD. The CDR3 is 15 residues long. CDR3 nucleotides: TGTGCCATCAGCCCAAGAGGGGACCTTCAAGAGACCCAGTACTTC. It encodes CAISPRGDLQETQYF.

This clone was observed once. The chain employs TRBV5-4 and TRBJ2-3; D is tentatively TRBD1 or TRBD2 (5 bases each). This CDR3 comprises 14 residues. Looked up from germline, CDR1 is SGHNT and CDR2 is YYREEE (reference sequence). Between the trimmed V and J ends, which lost 4 bases and 5 bases, there was a span of 14 bases. The CDR3 DNA is TGTGCCAGCAGCCGGGACCCTGGGGGAGATACGCAGTATTTT. This encodes CASSRDPGGDTQYF. The full variable domain, completed using reference TRBV5-4 and TRBJ2-3, is ETGVTQSPTHLIKTRGQQVTLRCSSQSGHNTVSWYQQALGQGPQFIFQYYREEENGRGNFPPRFSGLQFPNYSSELNVNALELDDSALYLCASSRDPGGDTQYFGPGTRLTVL.

The chain combines TRBV2 with TRBJ2-1; 9 positions agree with TRBD2. V trimming: 5 bases; J trimming: 8 bases; junction bases outside the gene matches: 7. The germline V gene has CDR1 SNHLY and CDR2 FYNNEI. This CDR3 contains 14 residues. The CDR3 region has the DNA TGTGCCAGCAGTTACAGCGGGGGGATGGATGAGCAGTTCTTC. Its protein product is CASSYSGGMDEQFF.

The rearrangement links TRBV4-3 to TRBJ1-2; D uncertain. The CDR3 extends over 17 amino acids. V dropped 0 bases and J dropped 8 bases, with 22 bases sitting between them. Germline-derived CDR1 and CDR2 are LGHNA and YSLEER. The CDR3 region is CASSQDRFDLDLWGYTF. Here the CDR3 DNA reads TGCGCCAGCAGCCAAGATCGCTTCGATCTGGACTTGTGGGGCTACACCTTC.

This chain connects TRBV19 to TRBJ2-1; D possibly corresponds to TRBD2 (7 bases). Trimming took off 6 bases at V and 3 bases at J, with 12 bases between the two ends. The germline gives CDR1 LNHDA, CDR2 SQIVND (reference sequence). The CDR3 consists of 14 residues. CDR3 in amino acids: CASSLGGDYNEQFF. As DNA, the CDR3 is TGTGCCAGTAGCCTAGGGGGGGACTACAATGAGCAGTTCTTC.

J is TRBJ1-4 and V is TRBV7-3, with a possible D match to TRBD1 (5 bases). Trimming removed 5 bases at V and 8 bases at J, with 18 bases between. The germline CDR1 and CDR2 sequences are SGHTA and FQGTGA. The CDR3 covers 15 residues. As DNA, the CDR3 is TGTGCCAGCAGCCCCCGGGGAGGGGAGGAGGAAAAACTGTTTTTT. It specifies CASSPRGGEEEKLFF.

This clone was picked up a small number of times. This chain links TRBV15 with TRBJ2-7, with D possibly TRBD2 on 6 matching bases. The CDR3 contains 12 residues. Trimming removed 0 bases at V and 11 bases at J, with 11 bases between. In germline, CDR1 is LNHNV, CDR2 YYDKDF (reference sequence). The CDR3 sequence is CATSRDEGEEYF. The CDR3 region has the DNA TGTGCCACCAGCAGAGATGAAGGGGAGGAGTACTTC.

The V gene is TRBV5-5, the J gene TRBJ2-7; 7 bases agree with TRBD1. Germline CDR1 is SGHKS and CDR2 is YYEKEE (reference sequence). The length of the CDR3 is 15 residues. J lost 3 bases, V lost 3 bases, and 9 bases had no gene match. The CDR3 nucleotides are TGTGCCAGCAGCTCGCCCCCGGGACAGAACTACGAGCAGTACTTC. Residues: CASSSPPGQNYEQYF.

Only one count was recorded for this clone. The V call is TRBV7-3, the J call TRBJ2-3; no definite D call. V gave up 2 bases and J gave up 3 bases, with 18 bases separating them. The CDR3 spans 17 residues. Germline CDR1 and CDR2: SGHTA and FQGTGA. The CDR3 sequence: CASSLHLIQSSTDTQYF. CDR3 nucleotides: TGTGCCAGCAGCTTACACCTCATCCAGTCTAGTACAGATACGCAGTATTTT.

CDR3 amino acids: CASMYGTGTYEQYF. In DNA, the CDR3 is TGTGCCAGCATGTACGGAACTGGGACCTACGAGCAGTACTTC. The chain is built from TRBV28 and TRBJ2-7; no firm D call. The CDR3 totals 14 residues. Trimming cost V 7 bases and J 2 bases, with 15 bases left between them. Looked up from germline, CDR1 is MDHEN and CDR2 is SYDVKM.

This clone was recorded once. J is TRBJ2-7 and V is TRBV5-5; 7 bases line up with TRBD2. Germline trimming cut 1 base from V and 0 bases from J; bases unmatched to any gene: 7. The CDR3 has 16 amino acids. Per germline, CDR1 SGHKS and CDR2 YYEKEE (reference sequence). Here the CDR3 reads CASSLMGLPSSYEQYF. Written as DNA, the CDR3 is TGTGCCAGCAGCTTGATGGGACTACCGAGCTCCTACGAGCAGTACTTC.

This clone occurred a few times. The chain is built from TRBV18 and TRBJ2-1, with D unclear. Germline values: CDR1 KGHSH, CDR2 LQKENI. Trimming took 3 bases from V and 6 from J, leaving 6 bases between them. The CDR3 totals 12 residues. The CDR3 DNA sequence: TGTGCCAGCTCACCTTACAGCAATGAGCAGTTCTTC. Encoded protein: CASSPYSNEQFF.

This clone occurred once. The genes are TRBV5-4 and TRBJ2-7; TRBD2 matches at 10 bases. This CDR3 is built from 17 residues. Trimming removed 4 bases from V and 5 bases from J; junction bases left unmatched: 15. The germline V gene encodes CDR1 SGHNT and CDR2 YYREEE (reference sequence). The CDR3 DNA reads TGTGCCAGCAGCCAACAAAGCGGGGGGGCCACAACGAACGAGCAGTACTTC. It translates to CASSQQSGGATTNEQYF.

The rearrangement uses TRBV7-2 and TRBJ2-7; D tentatively fits TRBD1 or TRBD2 (5 bases each). The CDR3 extends over 14 amino acids. Germline V gives CDR1 SGHTA, CDR2 FQGNSA. The ends were cut back, 4 bases at V and 4 bases at J, with 14 bases in the middle. CDR3 nucleotides: TGTGCCAGCAGCTCAATTGGGGGTGCGTACGAGCAGTACTTC. Its protein product is CASSSIGGAYEQYF.

The CDR3 DNA follows: TGCAGCGTTGTCAGGGGGGGTGTAAACATTCAGTACTTC. Encoded protein: CSVVRGGVNIQYF. The chain is built from TRBV29-1 and TRBJ2-4, with D possibly called TRBD1 or TRBD2 (7 bases each). Trimming stripped 4 bases from V and 6 bases from J, with 13 bases between. In germline, CDR1 is SQVTM, CDR2 ANQGSEA. The CDR3 is made up of 13 amino acids.

The chain is built from TRBV6-6 and TRBJ2-1, with D possibly matching TRBD1 (5 bases). The V and J ends lost 2 bases and 6 bases respectively, with 11 bases between them. The germline V gene encodes CDR1 MNHNY and CDR2 SVGAGI (reference sequence). This CDR3 is built from 14 residues. In nucleotides, the CDR3 is TGTGCCAGCAGTTACAGGCAGGGTTTCAATGAGCAGTTCTTC. Protein sequence: CASSYRQGFNEQFF.

The genes are TRBV10-2 and TRBJ2-2; 9 positions match TRBD1. The V segment lost 10 bases and the J segment 2 bases; nucleotides outside the gene matches: 5. The CDR3 totals 14 residues. Germline CDR1 reads WSHSY; CDR2 reads SAAADI. CDR3 nucleotide sequence: TGCGCCACCAAAACAGGGGGCAACACCGGGGAGCTGTTTTTT. Translated, it gives CATKTGGNTGELFF.

Worth noting for this clone: An end of the junction does not agree with germline; a read error may underlie this. The chain uses TRBV30 and TRBJ2-7, with a possible D match to TRBD2 (6 bases). The CDR3 consists of 11 residues. Germline CDR1 reads GTSNPN; CDR2 reads SVGIG (reference sequence). CDR3 DNA: TGTGCCTGGAGTGTAGCCGGCAGGGAGGACTTC. As protein: CAWSVAGREDF. Variable domain in full (rest from reference TRBV30 and TRBJ2-7): SQTIHQWPATLVQPVGSPLSLECTVEGTSNPNLYWYRQAAGRGLQLLFYSVGIGQISSEVPQNLSASRPQDRQFILSSKKLLLSDSGFYLCAWSVAGREDFGPGTRLTVT.

The V gene is TRBV19, the J gene TRBJ1-4; D call uncertain. Per the germline V gene, CDR1 is LNHDA and CDR2 is SQIVND (reference sequence). The CDR3 has 15 residues. V lost 4 bases to trimming and J lost 4 bases, with 13 bases between them. In DNA form, the CDR3 reads TGTGCCAGTAGTAGAGGACGGAGCGTTAATGAAAAACTGTTTTTT. This translates into CASSRGRSVNEKLFF. Filled out from reference TRBV19 and TRBJ1-4, the complete variable domain reads DGGITQSPKYLFRKEGQNVTLSCEQNLNHDAMYWYRQDPGQGLRLIYYSQIVNDFQKGDIAEGYSVSREKKESFPLTVTSAQKNPTAFYLCASSRGRSVNEKLFFGSGTQLSVL.

V gene TRBV4-1 combines with J gene TRBJ2-6; possible D gene TRBD1, 5 bases. Germline CDR1 is MGHRA and CDR2 is YSYEKL. The V and J ends lost 1 base and 2 bases respectively, with 12 bases between them. The length of the CDR3 is 17 residues. The CDR3 sequence is CASSQVGARAGANVLTF. For the CDR3, the DNA is TGCGCCAGCAGCCAAGTTGGGGCGCGTGCTGGGGCCAACGTCCTGACTTTC.

This chain uses TRBV5-6 with TRBJ2-1; tentatively, D is TRBD1 or TRBD2 (5 bases each). CDR1 and CDR2 (germline): SGHDT, YYEEEE. Trimming left V 0 bases short and J 0 bases short, with 7 bases between. This CDR3 is built from 15 residues. CDR3 sequence: CASSLGGSSYNEQFF. In DNA, the CDR3 is TGTGCCAGCAGCTTGGGGGGGAGCTCCTACAATGAGCAGTTCTTC.

The rearrangement joins TRBV5-1 to TRBJ2-1, with a weak D call TRBD2 (5 bases). The CDR3 consists of 13 residues. Trimming shortened V by 2 bases and J by 3 bases, and 6 bases separated the two germline ends. The germline CDR1 and CDR2 sequences are SGHRS and YFSETQ. The CDR3 reads CASSFGGYNEQFF. The CDR3 bases are TGCGCCAGCAGCTTTGGAGGCTACAATGAGCAGTTCTTC. The variable domain in full, with the rest retrieved from reference TRBV5-1 and TRBJ2-1, is KAGVTQTPRYLIKTRGQQVTLSCSPISGHRSVSWYQQTPGQGLQFLFEYFSETQRNKGNFPGRFSGRQFSNSRSEMNVSTLELGDSALYLCASSFGGYNEQFFGPGTRLTVL.